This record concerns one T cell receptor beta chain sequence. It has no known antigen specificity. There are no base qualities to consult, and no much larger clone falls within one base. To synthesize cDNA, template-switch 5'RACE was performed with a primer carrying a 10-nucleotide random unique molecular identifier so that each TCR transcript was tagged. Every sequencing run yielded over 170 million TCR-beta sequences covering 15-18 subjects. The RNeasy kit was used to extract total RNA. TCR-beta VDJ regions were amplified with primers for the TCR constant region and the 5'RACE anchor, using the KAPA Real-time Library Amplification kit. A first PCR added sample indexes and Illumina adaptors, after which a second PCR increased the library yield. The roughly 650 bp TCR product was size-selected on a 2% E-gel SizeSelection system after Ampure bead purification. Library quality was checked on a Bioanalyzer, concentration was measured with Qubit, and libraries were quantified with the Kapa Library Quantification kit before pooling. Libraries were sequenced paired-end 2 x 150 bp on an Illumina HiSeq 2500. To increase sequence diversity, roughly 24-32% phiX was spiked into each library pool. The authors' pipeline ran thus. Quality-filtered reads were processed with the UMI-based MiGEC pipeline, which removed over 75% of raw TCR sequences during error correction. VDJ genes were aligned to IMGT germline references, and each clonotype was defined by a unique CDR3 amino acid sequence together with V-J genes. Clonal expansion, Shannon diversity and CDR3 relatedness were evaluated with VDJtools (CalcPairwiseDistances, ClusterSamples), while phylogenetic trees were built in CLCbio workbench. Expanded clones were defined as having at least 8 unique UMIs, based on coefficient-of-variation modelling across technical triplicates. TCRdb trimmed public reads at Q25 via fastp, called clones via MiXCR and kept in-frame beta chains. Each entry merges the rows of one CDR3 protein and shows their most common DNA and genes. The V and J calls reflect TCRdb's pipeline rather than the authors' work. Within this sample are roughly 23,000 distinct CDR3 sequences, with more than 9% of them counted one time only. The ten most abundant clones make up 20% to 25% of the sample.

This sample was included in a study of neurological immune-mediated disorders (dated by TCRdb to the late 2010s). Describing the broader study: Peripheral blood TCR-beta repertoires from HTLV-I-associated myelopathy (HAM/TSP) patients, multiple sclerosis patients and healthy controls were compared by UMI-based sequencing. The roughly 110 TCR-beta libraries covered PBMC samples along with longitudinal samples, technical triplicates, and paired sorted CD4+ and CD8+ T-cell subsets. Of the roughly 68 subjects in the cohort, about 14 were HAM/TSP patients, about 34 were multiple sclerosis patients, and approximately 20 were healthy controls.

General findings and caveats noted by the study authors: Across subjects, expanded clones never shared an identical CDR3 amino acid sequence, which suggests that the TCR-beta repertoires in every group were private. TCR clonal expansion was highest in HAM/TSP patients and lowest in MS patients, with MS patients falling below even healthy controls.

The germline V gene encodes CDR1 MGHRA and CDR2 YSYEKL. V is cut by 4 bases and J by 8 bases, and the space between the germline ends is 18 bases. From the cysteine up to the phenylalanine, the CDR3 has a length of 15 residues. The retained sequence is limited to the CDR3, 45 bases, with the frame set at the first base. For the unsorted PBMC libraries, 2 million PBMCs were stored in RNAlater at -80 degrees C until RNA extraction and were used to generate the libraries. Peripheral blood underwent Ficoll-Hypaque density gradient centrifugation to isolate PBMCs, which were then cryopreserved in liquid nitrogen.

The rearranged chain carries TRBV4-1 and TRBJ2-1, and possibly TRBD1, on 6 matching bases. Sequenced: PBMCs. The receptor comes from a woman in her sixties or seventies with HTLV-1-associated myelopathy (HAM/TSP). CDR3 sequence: CASSRAHRRGDEQFF. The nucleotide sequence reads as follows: TGCGCCAGCAGCCGGGCCCATCGCAGGGGCGATGAGCAGTTCTTC.